Shown below are 23 T cell receptor beta chains from a single sample sequenced in a study of identical twins. TCRdb called the 5' RACE reads again in MiXCR, with one record for every CDR3 protein. Of over 600,000 distinct CDR3 sequences in the sample, about 20% were seen once. These data also formed part of another study, on T cells expressing NK-cell markers.

The sequencing input was PBMCs. Receptors originate from a woman in her late teens or twenties in good health.

This clonotype was seen at least ten times. This chain connects TRBV29-1 to TRBJ1-1; D call uncertain. The CDR3 has 14 residues. With 4 bases removed from V and 1 base from J, the gap between germline ends came to 13 bases. CDR1 SQVTM and CDR2 ANQGSEA come from the germline V gene. CDR3 sequence: CSVVRKPGNTEAFF. CDR3 DNA: TGCAGCGTTGTTCGTAAGCCAGGGAACACTGAAGCTTTCTTT.

The chain links TRBV20-1 to TRBJ1-5; D gene unclear. The CDR3 extends over 13 amino acids. The germline V gene encodes CDR1 DFQATT and CDR2 SNEGSKA (reference sequence). V dropped 3 bases and J dropped 4 bases, with 10 bases sitting between them. The CDR3 reads CSASKMSNQPQHF. The CDR3 coding sequence is TGCAGTGCTAGTAAGATGTCGAATCAGCCCCAGCATTTT.

The rearrangement joins TRBV9 to TRBJ2-7; no clear D. In germline, CDR1 is SGDLS, CDR2 YYNGEE. Deletions cut 4 bases from V and 2 bases from J, with 19 bases between. The CDR3 is 16 residues long. Written as DNA, the CDR3 is TGTGCCAGCAGCCCGCAGCCCTCGACGATGACCTACGAGCAGTACTTC. Residues: CASSPQPSTMTYEQYF.

CDR3 in DNA: TGCAGCACTAGCGGGGGCCCCAAAAGCACAGATACGCAGTATTTT. Translation gives CSTSGGPKSTDTQYF. J is TRBJ2-3 and V is TRBV20-1; 11 nucleotides agree with TRBD2. CDR3 length equals 15 residues. Germline V gene data show CDR1 as DFQATT and CDR2 as SNEGSKA (reference sequence).

This chain joins TRBV6-1 and TRBJ1-2; weak D call: TRBD1 (5 bases). Germline V gene lookup returns CDR1 MNHNS and CDR2 SASEGT. V lost 7 bases, J lost 8 bases, and 14 bases lay in between. This CDR3 is built from 12 residues. CDR3 sequence reads: CASTEGPWGYTF. CDR3 coding DNA: TGTGCCAGCACCGAGGGACCTTGGGGCTACACCTTC.

This clonotype was detected ten times or more. The CDR3, as DNA: TGTGCCAGCAGGGCCGGGACAGGGGTGGGCAAAAACATTCAGTACTTC. Protein sequence: CASRAGTGVGKNIQYF. The V and J genes are TRBV12-3 or TRBV12-4 and TRBJ2-4, with 10 bases matching TRBD1. This CDR3 has 16 residues. V lost 6 bases, J lost 3 bases, and 8 bases stayed unmatched.

The chain recombines TRBV20-1 with TRBJ2-3; 7 nucleotides line up with TRBD1. The CDR3 runs 11 residues. Germline values: CDR1 DFQATT, CDR2 SNEGSKA (reference sequence). V dropped 6 bases and J dropped 8; count of bases not matched to a gene: 5. DNA for the CDR3: TGCAGTGCCGAGACAGGGCGTACGCAGTATTTT. Its translation is CSAETGRTQYF.

The CDR3 spells CASSQDRAGIYEQYF. As DNA, the CDR3 is TGTGCCAGCAGCCAAGATCGTGCGGGAATCTACGAGCAGTACTTC. The rearrangement uses TRBV4-2 and TRBJ2-7; D might be TRBD2 (6 bases). CDR1 and CDR2 from the germline V gene are LGHNA and YNFKEQ. With 0 bases removed from V and 3 bases from J, the gap between germline ends came to 12 bases. The CDR3 consists of 15 residues.

This clonotype was observed a few times. The genes are TRBV5-6 and TRBJ2-1; D perhaps matches TRBD2 (6 bases). V lost 0 bases, J lost 15 bases, and 22 bases lay in between. The germline V gene has CDR1 SGHDT and CDR2 YYEEEE. The CDR3 has 15 amino acids. The CDR3 DNA sequence: TGTGCCAGCAGCTTGGGTCTCTGGGGGACTTCGAGTTGGTTCTTC. Residues: CASSLGLWGTSSWFF.

The rearrangement links TRBV5-6 to TRBJ2-7; tentative D call: TRBD2 (5 bases). Trimming left V 4 bases short and J 2 bases short, with 13 bases between. There are 14 residues in the CDR3. The germline gives CDR1 SGHDT, CDR2 YYEEEE. The CDR3 bases are TGTGCCAGCAGCCGGACCGGGATCCCCTACGAGCAGTACTTC. Translating gives CASSRTGIPYEQYF.

This clonotype was found a few times. The CDR3 protein is CASSPFEVGPNYGYTF. The CDR3 DNA reads TGCGCCAGCAGCCCCTTTGAAGTAGGGCCCAACTATGGCTACACCTTC. The rearrangement joins TRBV5-1 to TRBJ1-2; D gene uncertain. V was shortened by 4 bases and J by 2 bases, with 18 bases between the two germline ends. Germline V gene data show CDR1 as SGHRS and CDR2 as YFSETQ. The CDR3 totals 16 residues.

This clonotype was detected only a few times. V gene TRBV7-9 combines with J gene TRBJ2-5; D might be TRBD2 (5 bases). Germline CDR1 SEHNR, CDR2 FQNEAQ (reference sequence). CDR3 size: 14 residues. Trimming stripped 5 bases from V and 2 bases from J, with 12 bases between. This chain's CDR3 is CASSHPREQETQYF. CDR3 coding DNA: TGTGCCAGCAGCCACCCGAGGGAGCAAGAGACCCAGTACTTC.

This clonotype was seen more than once but under ten times. This rearrangement joins TRBV29-1 to TRBJ2-2, with 10 bases identical to TRBD1. Germline-derived CDR1 and CDR2 are SQVTM and ANQGSEA. The V and J ends lost 6 bases and 2 bases, in that order; junction bases with no gene match: 3. CDR3 size: 14 residues. The CDR3 DNA follows: TGCAGCGTGCAGACAGGGGGCAACACCGGGGAGCTGTTTTTT. This encodes CSVQTGGNTGELFF.

The J gene is TRBJ2-2, the V gene TRBV27; D not certain. This CDR3 is 14 amino acids long. Germline assignment: CDR1 MNHEY and CDR2 SMNVEV (reference sequence). The V end lost 2 bases, the J end lost 1 base, and 5 bases lay between the germline ends. The CDR3, as DNA: TGTGCCAGCAGTTTACAGAAGAACACCGGGGAGCTGTTTTTT. Encoded protein: CASSLQKNTGELFF.

V and J are TRBV9 and TRBJ2-1; D is perhaps TRBD1 or TRBD2 (6 bases each). In germline, CDR1 is SGDLS, CDR2 YYNGEE. Between the trimmed V and J ends, which lost 4 bases and 5 bases, there was a span of 16 bases. The CDR3 runs 15 residues. The CDR3 sequence is CASSPRGRADNEQFF. CDR3 DNA: TGTGCCAGCAGCCCACGGGGGCGTGCGGACAATGAGCAGTTCTTC.

The rearrangement links TRBV10-3 to TRBJ2-3; TRBD2 is a possible D gene (5 bases). Deletions cut 5 bases from V and 1 base from J, with 19 bases between. The CDR3 totals 17 residues. Germline CDR1 is ENHRY and CDR2 is SYGVKD. The CDR3 region has the DNA TGTGCCATCAGTACTTTTACGGCGACTATACGCACAGATACGCAGTATTTT. Amino acid sequence: CAISTFTATIRTDTQYF.

The chain has TRBV20-1 and TRBJ2-2; tentatively, D is TRBD2 (5 bases). The V gene lost 3 bases and the J gene lost 4 bases, with 12 bases spanning the gap. Per germline, CDR1 DFQATT and CDR2 SNEGSKA (reference sequence). The CDR3 extends over 14 amino acids. For the CDR3, the DNA is TGCAGTGCTAGTAGAGTAGCGAGCACCGGGGAGCTGTTTTTT. As protein: CSASRVASTGELFF.

This clonotype was picked up a small number of times. The genes are TRBV5-1 and TRBJ1-1; TRBD1 might be the D (5 bases). The length of the CDR3 is 15 residues. Germline loops: CDR1 SGHRS, CDR2 YFSETQ. Trimming took off 5 bases at V and 1 base at J, with 15 bases between the two ends. The CDR3 DNA is TGCGCCAGCAGGACCCGGTTGACAGCGAACACTGAAGCTTTCTTT. Amino acids: CASRTRLTANTEAFF.

This clonotype was recorded many times. The chain links TRBV24-1 to TRBJ2-1; D not resolved. The germline V and J ends were trimmed by 2 bases and 5 bases, with 6 bases remaining between them. This CDR3 region has 13 residues. The germline V gene has CDR1 KGHDR and CDR2 SFDVKD. CDR3 in DNA: TGTGCCACCAGTGATTCTTTCAACAATGAGCAGTTCTTC. It translates to CATSDSFNNEQFF.

The chain uses TRBV18 and TRBJ2-1, with D perhaps given as TRBD1 or TRBD2 (5 bases each). V was clipped by 2 bases and J by 0 bases, with 11 bases between them. The CDR3 loop spans 16 amino acids. The germline gives CDR1 KGHSH, CDR2 LQKENI. The CDR3 is CASSPFGASSYNEQFF. The CDR3 nucleotides are TGTGCCAGCTCACCATTCGGGGCGAGCTCCTACAATGAGCAGTTCTTC.

Note on this clonotype: At one boundary the junction diverges from the germline segment, which might be a read error. The rearrangement joins TRBV29-1 to TRBJ1-1; possible D gene TRBD1, 6 bases. The CDR3 has 15 amino acids. Germline V CDR1 and CDR2: SQVTM, ANQGSEA. This CDR3 is CSVEDRSQGNAEAFF. Here the CDR3 DNA reads TGCAGCGTTGAAGATCGGAGTCAGGGGAACGCTGAAGCTTTCTTT.

The chain uses TRBV7-9 and TRBJ2-7, with TRBD1 identical over 12 bases. CDR3 size: 15 residues. The germline gives CDR1 SEHNR, CDR2 FQNEAQ (reference sequence). Trimming removed 3 bases from V and 6 bases from J; junction bases left unmatched: 6. The CDR3 here is CASSFLGTGGFEQYF. The DNA of the CDR3 is TGTGCCAGCAGCTTTCTGGGGACAGGGGGCTTCGAGCAGTACTTC.

The table lists this clonotype with a few counts. The rearrangement uses TRBV5-1 and TRBJ1-2; D is ambiguous. V lost 4 bases, J lost 2 bases, and 15 bases lay in between. The CDR3 is 15 amino acids. Germline V gene lookup returns CDR1 SGHRS and CDR2 YFSETQ. This CDR3 reads CASSPEGISNYGYTF. In nucleotides, the CDR3 is TGCGCCAGCAGCCCGGAAGGGATCTCCAACTATGGCTACACCTTC.